A selection of T cell receptor beta chains follows, all from one sample in a study of regulatory T cells in long-lasting Graves disease. MiXCR, run by TCRdb on the multiplex PCR reads, gives a single entry per CDR3 protein. The sample holds fewer than 550,000 distinct CDR3 sequences, roughly a fifth seen once. The material was peripheral blood mononuclear cells (PBMCs), obtained when the disease was refractory, from a patient treated with antithyroid drugs. These receptors were collected from a female donor with Graves disease. CDR3s include the opening cysteine and the closing phenylalanine or tryptophan.

j_call v_call cdr3_aa
TRBJ1-2 TRBV6-1 CASRIADGYTF
TRBJ2-2 TRBV3-1 CAVQGENTGELFF
TRBJ1-1 TRBV24-1 CATSTGNTEAFF
TRBJ1-1 TRBV4-1 CASSQYGGNAEAFF
TRBJ1-5 TRBV12-3/TRBV12-4 CASSLEGSAWQPQHF
TRBJ2-6 TRBV7-2 CASSHGTGENVLTF
TRBJ2-7 TRBV5-4 CASSSLTSGPNYEQYF
TRBJ1-1 TRBV6-1 CASLLGQENTEAFF
TRBJ2-7 TRBV10-3 CAITINRQGGYEQYF
TRBJ1-4 TRBV7-2 CASSLDYQGEKLFF
TRBJ1-3 TRBV2 CASSEAGDGNTIYF
TRBJ1-2 TRBV15 CAVSPSGQADYGYTF
TRBJ2-7 TRBV7-9 CASSRATGASYEQYF
TRBJ2-6 TRBV28 CASREGGFAGANVLTF
TRBJ1-1 TRBV29-1 CSVVTRGTEAFF
TRBJ2-1 TRBV2 CASSKTSGSGNEQFF
TRBJ1-5 TRBV6-5 CASSYGGKKQPQHF
TRBJ1-2 TRBV12-3/TRBV12-4 CASSTTGISEGYTF
TRBJ1-3 TRBV2 CASNRHTTVSGNTIYF
TRBJ1-1 TRBV3-1 CASSQELGGPAFF
TRBJ1-6 TRBV10-3 CAIRDLNSPLHF
TRBJ2-7 TRBV14 CASSLKRGISYEQYF
TRBJ2-7 TRBV20-1 CSARDKGQAAGEQYF
TRBJ2-7 TRBV20-1 CSASGRLGGYEQYF
NA TRBV20-1 CSARGLAGGASYEQYF
TRBJ1-2 TRBV6-1 CASSEDWDSYGYTF
TRBJ1-1 TRBV6-2/TRBV6-3 CASSLVSGTEAFF
TRBJ2-1 TRBV7-2 CASSSRTSGIHEQFF
TRBJ1-1 TRBV27 CATRLGGTEAFF
TRBJ1-2 TRBV6-1 CASSALTGRYGYTF
TRBJ2-3 TRBV7-8 CASSLLRDSMQYF
TRBJ1-5 TRBV20-1 CSARDERGGQPQHF
TRBJ1-1 TRBV7-8 CASSFPGDRVSAFF
TRBJ2-4 TRBV20-1 CSASGRALQYF
TRBJ2-3 TRBV28 CASRGQYVSDTQYF
TRBJ1-2 TRBV10-3 CAISRQAADYGYTF
TRBJ1-1 TRBV29-1 CSVVSGDVNTEAFF
TRBJ2-3 TRBV11-2 CASSPASGSWTDTQYF
TRBJ1-1 TRBV28 CASTNGDTEAFF
TRBJ2-1 TRBV7-8 CASSLVAGGPWNEQFF